The clone carrying this T cell receptor (beta chain) was observed a single time. Assay used: immunoSEQ multiplex PCR; TCRdb lists only in-frame clones, some missing. The top ten hold 19% of the sample, which has some 90,000 clones, 80% seen once. Trimming took off 1 base at V and 6 bases at J, with 9 bases between the two ends. The V gene's germline CDR1 is SGHVS and CDR2 FNYEAQ. This CDR3 has 13 residues. This record belongs to a study of blood T cell repertoires in COVID-19. Study background: COVID-19 samples, acute and convalescent, were from the United States, Italy and Spain.

The sequenced sample consisted of peripheral blood. This chain connects TRBV7-6 to TRBJ1-1; D perhaps matches TRBD1 (6 bases). This TCR was sampled from a human donor in a cohort sampled during active COVID-19. The CDR3 bases are TGTGCCAGCAGCTTAGAGGGGGGGGCTGAAGCTTTCTTT. Amino acids: CASSLEGGAEAFF.